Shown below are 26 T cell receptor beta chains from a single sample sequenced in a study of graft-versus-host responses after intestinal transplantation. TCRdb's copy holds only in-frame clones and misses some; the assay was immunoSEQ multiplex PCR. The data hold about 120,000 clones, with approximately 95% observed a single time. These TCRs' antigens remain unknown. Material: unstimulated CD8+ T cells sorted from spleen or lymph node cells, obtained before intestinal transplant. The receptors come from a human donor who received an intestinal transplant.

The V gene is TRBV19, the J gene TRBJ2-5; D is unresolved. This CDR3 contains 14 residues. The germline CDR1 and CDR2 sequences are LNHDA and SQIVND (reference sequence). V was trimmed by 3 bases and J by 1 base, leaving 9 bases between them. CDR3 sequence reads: CASSISGGQETQYF. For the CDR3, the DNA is TGTGCCAGTAGTATCTCTGGCGGCCAAGAGACCCAGTACTTC.

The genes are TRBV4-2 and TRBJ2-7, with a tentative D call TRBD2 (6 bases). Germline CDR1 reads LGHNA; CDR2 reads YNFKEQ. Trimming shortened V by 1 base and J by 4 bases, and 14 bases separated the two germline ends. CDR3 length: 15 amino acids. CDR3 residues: CASSQVTGEDYEQYF. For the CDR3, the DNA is TGTGCCAGCAGCCAAGTAACGGGAGAGGATTACGAGCAGTACTTC.

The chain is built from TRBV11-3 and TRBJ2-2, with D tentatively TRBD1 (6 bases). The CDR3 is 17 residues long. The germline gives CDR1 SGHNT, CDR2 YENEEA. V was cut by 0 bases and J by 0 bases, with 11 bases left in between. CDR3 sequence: CASSLDRNRANTGELFF. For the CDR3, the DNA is TGTGCCAGCAGCTTAGATAGGAACAGGGCGAACACCGGGGAGCTGTTTTTT.

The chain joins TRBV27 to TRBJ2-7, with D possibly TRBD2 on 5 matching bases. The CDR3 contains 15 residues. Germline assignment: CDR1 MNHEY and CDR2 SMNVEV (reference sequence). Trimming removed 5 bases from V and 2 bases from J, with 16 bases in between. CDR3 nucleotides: TGTGCCAGCAGTCCGGTGACTACCCGTCCCTACGAGCAGTACTTC. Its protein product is CASSPVTTRPYEQYF.

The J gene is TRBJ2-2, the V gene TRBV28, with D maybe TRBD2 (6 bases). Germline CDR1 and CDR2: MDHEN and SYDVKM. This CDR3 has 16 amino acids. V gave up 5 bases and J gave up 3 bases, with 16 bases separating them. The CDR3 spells CASSAPGSFDTGELFF. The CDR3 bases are TGTGCCAGCAGTGCCCCCGGGAGCTTCGACACCGGGGAGCTGTTTTTT.

Here the CDR3 DNA reads TGTGCCAGCAGCTGTAATAGCGGGAAGACATCCTACGAGCAGTACTTC. Encoded protein: CASSCNSGKTSYEQYF. The chain recombines TRBV7-2 with TRBJ2-7; 8 bases match TRBD2. V shed 4 bases and J 1 base; nucleotides not matched to a gene: 9. Germline lookup yields CDR1 SGHTA and CDR2 FQGNSA. The length of the CDR3 is 16 residues.

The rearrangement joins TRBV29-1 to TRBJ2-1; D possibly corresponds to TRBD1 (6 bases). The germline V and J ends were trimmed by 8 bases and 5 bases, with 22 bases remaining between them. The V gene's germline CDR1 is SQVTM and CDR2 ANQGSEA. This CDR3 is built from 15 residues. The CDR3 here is CSSNPRGTPNNEQFF. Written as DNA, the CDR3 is TGCAGCTCAAACCCTCGAGGGACACCCAACAATGAGCAGTTCTTC.

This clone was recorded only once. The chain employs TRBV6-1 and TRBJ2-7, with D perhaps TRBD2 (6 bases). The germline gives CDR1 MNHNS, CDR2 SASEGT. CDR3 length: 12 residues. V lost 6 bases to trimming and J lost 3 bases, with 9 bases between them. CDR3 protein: CASSTGDYEQYF. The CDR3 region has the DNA TGTGCCAGCAGCACGGGAGACTACGAGCAGTACTTC.

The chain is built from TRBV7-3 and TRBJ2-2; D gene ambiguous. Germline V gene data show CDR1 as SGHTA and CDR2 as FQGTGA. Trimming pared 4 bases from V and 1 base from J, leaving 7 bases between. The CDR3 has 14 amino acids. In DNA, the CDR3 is TGTGCCAGCAGCTCCTCAGGGAACACCGGGGAGCTGTTTTTT. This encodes CASSSSGNTGELFF.

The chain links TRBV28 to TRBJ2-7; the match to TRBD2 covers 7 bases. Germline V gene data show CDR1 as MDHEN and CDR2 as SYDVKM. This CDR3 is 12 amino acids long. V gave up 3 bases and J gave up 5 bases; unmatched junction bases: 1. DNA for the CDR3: TGTGCCAGCAGTTTCGGGGGGAACGAGCAGTACTTC. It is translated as CASSFGGNEQYF. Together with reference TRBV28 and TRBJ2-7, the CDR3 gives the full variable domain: DVKVTQSSRYLVKRTGEKVFLECVQDMDHENMFWYRQDPGLGLRLIYFSYDVKMKEKGDIPEGYSVSREKKERFSLILESASTNQTSMYLCASSFGGNEQYFGPGTRLTVT.

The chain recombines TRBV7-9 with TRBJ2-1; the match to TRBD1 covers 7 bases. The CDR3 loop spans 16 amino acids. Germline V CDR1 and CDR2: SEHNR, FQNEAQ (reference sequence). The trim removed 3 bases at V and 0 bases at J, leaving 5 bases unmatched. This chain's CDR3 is CASSFSTGSSYNEQFF. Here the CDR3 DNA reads TGTGCCAGCAGCTTTTCGACAGGGAGCTCCTACAATGAGCAGTTCTTC.

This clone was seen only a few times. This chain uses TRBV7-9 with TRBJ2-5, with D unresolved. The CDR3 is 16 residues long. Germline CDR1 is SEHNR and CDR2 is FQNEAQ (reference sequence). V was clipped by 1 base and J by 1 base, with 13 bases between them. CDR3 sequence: CASSLGPTEFQETQYF. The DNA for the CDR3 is TGTGCCAGCAGCTTAGGCCCAACAGAATTCCAAGAGACCCAGTACTTC. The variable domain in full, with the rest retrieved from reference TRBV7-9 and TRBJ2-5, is DTGVSQNPRHKITKRGQNVTFRCDPISEHNRLYWYRQTLGQGPEFLTYFQNEAQLEKSRLLSDRFSAERPKGSFSTLEIQRTEQGDSAMYLCASSLGPTEFQETQYFGPGTRLLVL.

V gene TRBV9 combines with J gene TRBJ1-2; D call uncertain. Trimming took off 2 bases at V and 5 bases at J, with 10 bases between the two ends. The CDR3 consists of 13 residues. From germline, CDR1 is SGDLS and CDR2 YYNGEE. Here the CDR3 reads CASSVGQKYGYTF. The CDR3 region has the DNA TGTGCCAGCAGCGTGGGCCAGAAATATGGCTACACCTTC.

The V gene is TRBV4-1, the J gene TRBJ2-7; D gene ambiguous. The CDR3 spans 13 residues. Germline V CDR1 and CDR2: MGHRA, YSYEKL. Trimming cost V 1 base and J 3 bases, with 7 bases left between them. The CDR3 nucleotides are TGCGCCAGCAGCCAAGTAGACGGCTACGAGCAGTACTTC. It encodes CASSQVDGYEQYF.

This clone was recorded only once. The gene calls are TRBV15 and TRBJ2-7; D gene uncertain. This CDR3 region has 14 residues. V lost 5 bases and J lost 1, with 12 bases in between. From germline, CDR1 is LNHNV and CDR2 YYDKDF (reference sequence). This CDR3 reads CATSARRPSYEQYF. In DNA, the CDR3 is TGTGCCACCAGCGCCCGGAGACCGTCCTACGAGCAGTACTTC.

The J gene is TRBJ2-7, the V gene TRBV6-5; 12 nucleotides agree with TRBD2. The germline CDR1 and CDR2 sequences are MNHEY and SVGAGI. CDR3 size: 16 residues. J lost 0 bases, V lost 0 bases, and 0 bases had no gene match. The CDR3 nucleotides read TGTGCCAGCAGTTACTCGACTAGCGGGAGCTCCTACGAGCAGTACTTC. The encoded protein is CASSYSTSGSSYEQYF.

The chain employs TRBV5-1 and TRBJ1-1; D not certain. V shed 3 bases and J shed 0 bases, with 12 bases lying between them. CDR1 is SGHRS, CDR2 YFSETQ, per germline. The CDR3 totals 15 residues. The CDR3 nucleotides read TGCGCCAGCAGCTGGAATCTGACGGTGAACACTGAAGCTTTCTTT. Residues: CASSWNLTVNTEAFF.

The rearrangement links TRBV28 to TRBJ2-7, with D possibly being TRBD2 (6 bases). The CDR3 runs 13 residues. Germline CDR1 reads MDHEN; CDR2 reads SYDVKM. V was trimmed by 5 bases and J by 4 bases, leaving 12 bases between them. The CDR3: CASSPATSYEQYF. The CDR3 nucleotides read TGTGCCAGCAGTCCTGCGACTAGTTACGAGCAGTACTTC. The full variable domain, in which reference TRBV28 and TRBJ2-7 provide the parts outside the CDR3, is DVKVTQSSRYLVKRTGEKVFLECVQDMDHENMFWYRQDPGLGLRLIYFSYDVKMKEKGDIPEGYSVSREKKERFSLILESASTNQTSMYLCASSPATSYEQYFGPGTRLTVT.

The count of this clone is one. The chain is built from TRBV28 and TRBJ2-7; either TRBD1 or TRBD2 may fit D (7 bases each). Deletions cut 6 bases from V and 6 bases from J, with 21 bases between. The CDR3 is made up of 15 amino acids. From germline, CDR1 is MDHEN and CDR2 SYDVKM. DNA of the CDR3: TGTGCCAGCAGCTCAGGGGGGGCGTTTAGTCGCGAGCAGTACTTC. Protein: CASSSGGAFSREQYF.

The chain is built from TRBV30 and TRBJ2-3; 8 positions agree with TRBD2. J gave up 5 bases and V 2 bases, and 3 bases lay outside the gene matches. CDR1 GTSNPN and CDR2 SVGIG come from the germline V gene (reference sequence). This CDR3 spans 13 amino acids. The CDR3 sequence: CAWSSGGGDTQYF. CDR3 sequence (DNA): TGTGCCTGGAGTTCGGGGGGGGGAGATACGCAGTATTTT. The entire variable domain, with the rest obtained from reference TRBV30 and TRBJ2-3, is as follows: SQTIHQWPATLVQPVGSPLSLECTVEGTSNPNLYWYRQAAGRGLQLLFYSVGIGQISSEVPQNLSASRPQDRQFILSSKKLLLSDSGFYLCAWSSGGGDTQYFGPGTRLTVL.

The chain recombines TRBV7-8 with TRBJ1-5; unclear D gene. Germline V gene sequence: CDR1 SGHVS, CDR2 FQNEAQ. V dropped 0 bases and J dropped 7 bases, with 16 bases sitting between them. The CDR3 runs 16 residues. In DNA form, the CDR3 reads TGTGCCAGCAGCTTAGCGCAGCAGGCTATAGGCCAGCCCCAGCATTTT. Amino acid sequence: CASSLAQQAIGQPQHF. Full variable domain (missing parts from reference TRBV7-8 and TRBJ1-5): GAGVSQSPRYKVAKRGQDVALRCDPISGHVSLFWYQQALGQGPEFLTYFQNEAQLDKSGLPSDRFFAERPEGSVSTLKIQRTQQEDSAVYLCASSLAQQAIGQPQHFGDGTRLSIL.

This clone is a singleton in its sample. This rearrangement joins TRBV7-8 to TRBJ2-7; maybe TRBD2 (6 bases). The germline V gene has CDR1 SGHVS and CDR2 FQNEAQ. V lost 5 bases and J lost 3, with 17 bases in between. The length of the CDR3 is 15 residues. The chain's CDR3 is CASSPLSVGGYEQYF. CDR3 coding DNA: TGTGCCAGCAGCCCCCTCTCCGTGGGGGGCTACGAGCAGTACTTC.

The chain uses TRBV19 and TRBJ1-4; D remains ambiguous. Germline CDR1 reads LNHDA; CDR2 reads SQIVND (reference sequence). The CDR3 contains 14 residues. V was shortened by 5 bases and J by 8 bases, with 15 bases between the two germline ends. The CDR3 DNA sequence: TGTGCCAGTAGTCCCTTAGGAGGGTGGGAAAAACTGTTTTTT. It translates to CASSPLGGWEKLFF. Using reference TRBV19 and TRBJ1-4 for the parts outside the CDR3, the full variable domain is DGGITQSPKYLFRKEGQNVTLSCEQNLNHDAMYWYRQDPGQGLRLIYYSQIVNDFQKGDIAEGYSVSREKKESFPLTVTSAQKNPTAFYLCASSPLGGWEKLFFGSGTQLSVL.

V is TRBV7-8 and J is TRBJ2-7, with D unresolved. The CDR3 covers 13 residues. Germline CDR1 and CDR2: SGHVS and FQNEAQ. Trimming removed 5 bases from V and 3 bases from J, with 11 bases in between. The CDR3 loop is CASSLARFYEQYF. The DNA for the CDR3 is TGTGCCAGCAGCCTCGCCAGATTCTACGAGCAGTACTTC.

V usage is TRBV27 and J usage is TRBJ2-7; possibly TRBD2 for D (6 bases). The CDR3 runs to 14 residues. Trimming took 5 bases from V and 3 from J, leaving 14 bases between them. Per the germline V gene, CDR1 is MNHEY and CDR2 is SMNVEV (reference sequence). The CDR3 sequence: CASSPLGGGYEQYF. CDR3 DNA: TGTGCCAGCAGTCCGCTGGGAGGCGGCTACGAGCAGTACTTC.

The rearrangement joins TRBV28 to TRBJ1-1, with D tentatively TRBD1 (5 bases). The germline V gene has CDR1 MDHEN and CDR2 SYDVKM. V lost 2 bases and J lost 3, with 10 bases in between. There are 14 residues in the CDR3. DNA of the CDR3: TGTGCCAGCAGTTTACAGGGAGGTTACACTGAAGCTTTCTTT. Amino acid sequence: CASSLQGGYTEAFF. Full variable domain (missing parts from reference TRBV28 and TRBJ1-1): DVKVTQSSRYLVKRTGEKVFLECVQDMDHENMFWYRQDPGLGLRLIYFSYDVKMKEKGDIPEGYSVSREKKERFSLILESASTNQTSMYLCASSLQGGYTEAFFGQGTRLTVV.